Described below is a single T cell receptor beta chain sequence and its context. This entry is derived from a study of cytomegalovirus exposure and HLA in healthy donors. Germline V gene data show CDR1 as MGHDK and CDR2 as SYGVNS. The CDR3 runs to 15 residues. The trim removed 3 bases at V and 2 bases at J, leaving 4 bases unmatched. Amplification used 60 Vbeta primers and 13 Jbeta primers. Produced via immunoSEQ multiplex PCR; TCRdb's table is partial and in-frame only. Altogether tens of thousands of clones are present, 82% being singletons, with the ten largest covering over 9.5%. V usage is TRBV25-1 and J usage is TRBJ2-3; 8 positions match TRBD1. This clonotype originated in a young woman in good health and CMV-seropositive. Sequenced material: PBMCs. CDR3 in amino acids: CASSDRQGFTDTQYF. The CDR3, as DNA: TGTGCCAGCAGTGATAGACAGGGGTTCACAGATACGCAGTATTTT.